This TCR beta chain was sequenced in a study of T cell repertoires in cytomegalovirus infection. This CDR3 is 15 amino acids long. The V and J ends lost 6 bases and 2 bases, in that order; junction bases with no gene match: 4. Germline CDR1 is MNHEY and CDR2 is SVGEGT. Comment on this clonotype: Its antigen is not identified.

TCRdb ran MiXCR on the reads and lists one entry per CDR3 protein. This table holds some 480,000 distinct CDR3 sequences, around a third found once. V gene TRBV6-2 or TRBV6-3 combines with J gene TRBJ2-7, with TRBD2 matching 13 bases. The sample in question was cultured PBMCs, obtained from culture after CMV antigen stimulation. This TCR was recovered from a human donor in good health (CMV status not recorded). Some clones in this sample may be carry-over from other donors' samples. The CDR3 sequence is CASSEGLAGPYEQYF. The CDR3 DNA reads TGTGCCAGCAGCGAGGGACTAGCGGGACCCTACGAGCAGTACTTC.